The rows below give T cell receptor beta chains drawn from one sample of a study of blood T cell repertoires in COVID-19. Sequenced by immunoSEQ multiplex PCR; TCRdb stores in-frame clones only, minus some. The sample lists over 150,000 clones, 84% seen once, with approximately 13% in the top ten. The sample consisted of peripheral blood. These receptors originate from a human donor in a cohort sampled during active COVID-19. CDR3s include the opening cysteine and the closing phenylalanine or tryptophan. The D gene is left open where the match is weak. Clone size is not always given. Where it is, it says once, few, many or a class for expanded clones.

cdr3_aa	cdr3_nt	v_call	j_call	clone_size	cdr3_length	d_call
CASSFPGTYEQYF	TGTGCCAGCAGTTTCCCAGGGACCTACGAGCAGTACTTC	TRBV28	TRBJ2-7	.	13	.
CASSLVRAGELFF	TGTGCCAGCAGCTTGGTCAGGGCCGGGGAGCTGTTTTTT	TRBV5-8	TRBJ2-2	.	13	.
CASSQTGPNEKLFF	TGTGCCAGCAGTCAGACAGGACCTAATGAAAAACTGTTTTTT	TRBV6-5	TRBJ1-4	.	14	.
CASSPPGLAGVNGELFF	TGTGCCAGCTCACCACCGGGACTAGCGGGAGTGAACGGGGAGCTGTTTTTT	TRBV18	TRBJ2-2	.	17	TRBD2
CASSLGRQSSSYEQYF	TGTGCCAGCAGCTTAGGGAGACAGTCAAGCTCCTACGAGCAGTACTTC	TRBV11-2	TRBJ2-7	.	16	.
CASSFLRGGAFF	TGTGCCAGCAGTTTTTTAAGGGGGGGTGCTTTCTTT	TRBV28	TRBJ1-1	.	12	.
CASSPSSGRGAYEQYF	TGTGCCAGCAGTCCCTCTAGCGGGAGGGGAGCCTACGAGCAGTACTTC	TRBV28	TRBJ2-7	.	16	TRBD2
CASSRDRLSEQYF	TGTGCCAGCAGCCGGGACAGATTGAGCGAGCAGTACTTC	TRBV11-3	TRBJ2-7	.	13	TRBD1
CASSYSGGFNYNEQFF	TGTGCCAGCAGTTACTCGGGCGGGTTTAACTACAATGAGCAGTTCTTC	TRBV6-2/TRBV6-3	TRBJ2-1	.	16	.
CASSPIKGEAFF	TGTGCCAGCTCACCAATCAAGGGGGAAGCTTTCTTT	TRBV18	TRBJ1-1	.	12	.
CASSRVASGSPQETQYF	TGTGCCAGCAGCCGTGTAGCTAGCGGGAGTCCACAAGAGACCCAGTACTTC	TRBV7-8	TRBJ2-5	.	17	TRBD2
CASSLIPTPLGGPNQPQHF	TGCGCCAGCAGCCTAATTCCGACACCCCTAGGGGGACCCAATCAGCCCCAGCATTTT	TRBV4-1	TRBJ1-5	.	19	.
CASSLVGTGYEKLFF	TGTGCCAGCAGCTTAGTCGGGACAGGGTATGAAAAACTGTTTTTT	TRBV7-6	TRBJ1-4	.	15	TRBD1
CASSFGTGDQPQHF	TGCGCCAGCAGCTTCGGGACAGGGGACCAGCCCCAGCATTTT	TRBV5-1	TRBJ1-5	.	14	TRBD1
CASSPNTGAVETQYF	TGTGCCAGCTCACCCAACACAGGGGCGGTGGAGACCCAGTACTTC	TRBV18	TRBJ2-5	.	15	TRBD1
CASSLAGAGETQYF	TGTGCCAGCAGCTTAGCGGGGGCCGGAGAGACCCAGTACTTC	TRBV7-2	TRBJ2-5	.	14	.
CASSYSRDYGYTF	TGTGCCAGCAGTTATAGCAGGGACTATGGCTACACCTTC	TRBV12-3/TRBV12-4	TRBJ1-2	.	13	.
CASSKYSSGANVLTF	TGTGCCAGCAGCAAGTACAGCTCTGGGGCCAACGTCCTGACTTTC	TRBV13	TRBJ2-6	.	15	.
CASSFTGYSYEQYF	TGTGCCAGCAGTTTTACGGGATACTCTTACGAGCAGTACTTC	TRBV27	TRBJ2-7	.	14	.
CASNPSTTRDTQYF	TGCGCCAGCAACCCGTCCACGACTCGGGATACGCAGTATTTT	TRBV5-1	TRBJ2-3	.	14	.
CASSQYERYAYEQYF	TGTGCCAGCAGCCAATATGAGCGGTATGCCTACGAGCAGTACTTC	TRBV14	TRBJ2-7	.	15	.
CASSLIGAERGGYTF	TGTGCCAGTAGTTTAATAGGGGCGGAACGTGGCGGCTACACCTTC	TRBV19	TRBJ1-2	.	15	.
CASSIQGRNNEQFF	TGTGCCAGTAGTATTCAGGGGCGAAACAATGAGCAGTTCTTC	TRBV19	TRBJ2-1	.	14	.
CASSPGGVGSGIYNEQFF	TGCGCCAGCAGCCCCGGGGGGGTTGGTAGCGGGATTTACAATGAGCAGTTCTTC	TRBV4-1	TRBJ2-1	few	18	TRBD2
CASHNRVWEPPQHF	TGTGCCAGCCACAACAGGGTTTGGGAACCGCCCCAGCATTTT	TRBV28	TRBJ1-5	.	14	.
CASSLSRPTYEQYF	TGTGCCAGCAGTTTATCCAGGCCCACCTACGAGCAGTACTTC	TRBV28	TRBJ2-7	.	14	.
CASAEGSSTDTQYF	TGTGCCAGTGCTGAGGGTTCTAGCACAGATACGCAGTATTTT	TRBV19	TRBJ2-3	.	14	.
CASSPGTTSTDTQYF	TGTGCCAGCAGTCCCGGGACAACTAGCACAGATACGCAGTATTTT	TRBV28	TRBJ2-3	.	15	.
CASRGGSTDGDIQYF	TGTGCCAGCAGGGGCGGGTCGACGGATGGGGACATTCAGTACTTC	TRBV6-5	TRBJ2-4	.	15	.
CASSLSDRDTDTQYF	TGTGCCAGCAGCTTATCGGACAGAGATACAGATACGCAGTATTTT	TRBV11-2	TRBJ2-3	.	15	.
CASSLGGRVLYEQYF	TGCGCCAGCAGCTTGGGGGGGCGCGTTCTCTACGAGCAGTACTTC	TRBV5-1	TRBJ2-7	.	15	.
CSGGLASSYNEQFF	TGCAGCGGGGGACTAGCGAGCTCCTACAATGAGCAGTTCTTC	TRBV29-1	TRBJ2-1	.	14	TRBD2
CASSYSGLAGLYNEQFF	TGTGCCAGCAGTTACTCGGGACTAGCGGGATTGTACAATGAGCAGTTCTTC	TRBV6-2/TRBV6-3	TRBJ2-1	.	17	TRBD2
CASSGGQGAREKLFF	TGTGCCAGCAGTGGTGGACAGGGGGCGAGAGAAAAACTGTTTTTT	TRBV28	TRBJ1-4	.	15	TRBD1
CASRSDSYEQYF	TGTGCCAGCAGGTCGGACAGCTACGAGCAGTACTTC	TRBV6-5	TRBJ2-7	.	12	.
CASSPTGQGAFSNQPQHF	TGTGCCAGCAGCCCGACCGGACAGGGAGCTTTTAGCAATCAGCCCCAGCATTTT	TRBV4-2	TRBJ1-5	.	18	TRBD1
CASSPAGTRLNTEAFF	TGTGCCAGCTCACCAGCCGGGACAAGATTAAACACTGAAGCTTTCTTT	TRBV18	TRBJ1-1	.	16	.
CASHIWMGGYGTGELFF	TGTGCCAGCCACATTTGGATGGGGGGTTACGGCACCGGGGAGCTGTTTTTT	TRBV7-2	TRBJ2-2	.	17	.
CASSADRGLGQPQHF	TGTGCCAGCAGCGCCGACAGGGGGCTAGGGCAGCCCCAGCATTTT	TRBV28	TRBJ1-5	once	15	TRBD1
CASSPWMARGSNQPQHF	TGTGCCAGCAGTCCCTGGATGGCCCGGGGGAGCAATCAGCCCCAGCATTTT	TRBV27	TRBJ1-5	.	17	.
CASSLDGVYEQYF	TGTGCCAGCAGTTTAGACGGGGTGTACGAGCAGTACTTC	TRBV28	TRBJ2-7	.	13	.
CATSGGFGYEQYF	TGTGCCACCAGTGGAGGGTTTGGCTACGAGCAGTACTTC	TRBV24-1	TRBJ2-7	few	13	.
CASSLAAGVGYGYTF	TGCGCCAGCAGCTTGGCGGCAGGGGTTGGTTATGGCTACACCTTC	TRBV5-1	TRBJ1-2	.	15	.
CASSPSGGTNEKLFF	TGCGCCAGCAGCCCCTCGGGGGGAACTAATGAAAAACTGTTTTTT	TRBV4-1	TRBJ1-4	.	15	.
CASSYDRDVETQYF	TGCGCCAGCAGTTACGACAGGGATGTGGAGACCCAGTACTTC	TRBV5-1	TRBJ2-5	.	14	TRBD1